A single T cell receptor beta chain is shown here with its context. This sample was taken from a study of blood T cell repertoires in COVID-19. Study-wide background: Acute and convalescent COVID-19 specimens originated in the United States, Italy and Spain.

Produced via immunoSEQ multiplex PCR; TCRdb's table is partial and in-frame only. The data show hundreds of thousands of clones, roughly four fifths seen once. This CDR3 has 18 amino acids. Germline V CDR1 and CDR2: LGHNA, YNFKEQ. J was trimmed by 1 base and V by 5 bases; bases with no gene match: 7. This sequence was found in a woman aged 65 to 85 with acute or convalescent COVID-19. The sequencing sample was made of peripheral blood. This chain connects TRBV4-2 to TRBJ2-5; 16 bases fit TRBD2. The DNA for the CDR3 is TGTGCCAGCAGCAAAGGGGGACTAGCGGGGGGGCCCCAAGAGACCCAGTACTTC. It yields the protein CASSKGGLAGGPQETQYF.